This T cell receptor beta chain was profiled in a study of OX40 agonist ivuxolimab in advanced cancers. Sequenced by immunoSEQ multiplex PCR; TCRdb stores in-frame clones only, minus some. The sample lists 70,000 to 95,000 clones, about 90% occurring once. Baseline, cycle 4 day 1, and cycle 7 day 1 were the blood sampling points. V lost 2 bases and J lost 0, with 20 bases in between. Germline CDR1 GTSNPN, CDR2 SVGIG (reference sequence). The CDR3 is 19 residues long. This chain links TRBV30 with TRBJ1-6; weak D call: TRBD1 (6 bases). Sequencing used CD4+ or CD8+ T cells sorted from blood, obtained in a trial of the OX40 agonist ivuxolimab. This sequence was found in an adult with an advanced solid tumor such as melanoma, head and neck, liver or kidney cancer. The CDR3 protein is CAWSPIQEQGSSYNSPLHF. The DNA for the CDR3 is TGTGCCTGGAGTCCCATTCAGGAACAGGGAAGCTCCTATAATTCACCCCTCCACTTT.